This TCR beta chain was identified in a study of CD8+ T cells in alopecia areata. About this clone itself: What it binds is unknown.

Study outcomes and limitations: Lesional scalp displayed greater clonality than normal scalp, most notably in alopecia totalis/universalis.

The trim removed 4 bases at V and 1 base at J, leaving 6 bases unmatched. This CDR3 has 15 residues. Looked up from germline, CDR1 is LNHDA and CDR2 is SQIVND (reference sequence). Reverse transcribed after extraction, RNA yielded cDNA as the sequencing template. The table came from immunoSEQ multiplex PCR; TCRdb's copy has only in-frame clones and leaves some out. The data show roughly 250,000 clones, roughly two thirds seen once. The sample consisted of CD4+ T cells sorted from blood, taken at week 0. The chain has TRBV19 and TRBJ1-1; TRBD1 aligns across 7 bases. This sequence was found in a human donor with alopecia areata. For the CDR3, the DNA is TGTGCCAGTAGTACTACCGGGACAGCGAACACTGAAGCTTTCTTT. It encodes CASSTTGTANTEAFF.